This TCR beta chain was identified in a study of blood T cell repertoires in COVID-19. Here immunoSEQ multiplex PCR was the method, and the copy in TCRdb shows in-frame clones only, minus some. The sample lists some 190,000 clones; under 80% were seen once. Unmatched junction bases numbered 5, after V lost 5 bases and J lost 2 bases. The CDR3 has 14 residues. Per the germline V gene, CDR1 is LNHDA and CDR2 is SQIVND (reference sequence). The specimen was PBMCs or T cells enriched from blood (not recorded which). This chain joins TRBV19 and TRBJ1-1; TRBD1 matches 7 bases. The receptor comes from a woman aged 50 to 60 with acute COVID-19. For the CDR3, the DNA is TGTGCCAGTAGTGAGCAGGGGGTAAACACTGAAGCTTTCTTT. As protein: CASSEQGVNTEAFF. Combining the CDR3 with reference TRBV19 and TRBJ1-1 gives the whole variable domain DGGITQSPKYLFRKEGQNVTLSCEQNLNHDAMYWYRQDPGQGLRLIYYSQIVNDFQKGDIAEGYSVSREKKESFPLTVTSAQKNPTAFYLCASSEQGVNTEAFFGQGTRLTVV.